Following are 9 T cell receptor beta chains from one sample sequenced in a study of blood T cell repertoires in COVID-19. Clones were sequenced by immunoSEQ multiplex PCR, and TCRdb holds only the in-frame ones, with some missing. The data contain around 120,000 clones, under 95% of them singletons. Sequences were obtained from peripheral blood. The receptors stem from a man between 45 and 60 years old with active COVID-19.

The CDR3 bases are TGCGCCAGCAGCTTGAATTGGGGAGGCCCTTATAGCAATCAGCCCCAGCATTTT. Residues: CASSLNWGGPYSNQPQHF. The chain carries TRBV5-1 and TRBJ1-5; D call uncertain. CDR1 SGHRS and CDR2 YFSETQ come from the germline V gene. Between the trimmed V and J ends, which lost 1 base and 0 bases, there was a span of 17 bases. The CDR3 is 18 residues long.

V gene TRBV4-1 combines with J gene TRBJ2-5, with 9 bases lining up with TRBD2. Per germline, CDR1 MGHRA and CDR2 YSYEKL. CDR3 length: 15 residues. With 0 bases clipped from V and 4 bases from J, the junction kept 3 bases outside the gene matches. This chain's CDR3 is CASSQDSGRRETQYF. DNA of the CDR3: TGCGCCAGCAGCCAAGATAGCGGGAGAAGAGAGACCCAGTACTTC.

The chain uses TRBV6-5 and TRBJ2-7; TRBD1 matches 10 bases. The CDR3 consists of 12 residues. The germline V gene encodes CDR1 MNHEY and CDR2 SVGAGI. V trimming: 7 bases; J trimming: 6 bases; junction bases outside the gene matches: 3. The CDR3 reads CASKGTGVEQYV. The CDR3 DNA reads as TGTGCCAGCAAGGGGACAGGGGTCGAGCAGTACGTC.

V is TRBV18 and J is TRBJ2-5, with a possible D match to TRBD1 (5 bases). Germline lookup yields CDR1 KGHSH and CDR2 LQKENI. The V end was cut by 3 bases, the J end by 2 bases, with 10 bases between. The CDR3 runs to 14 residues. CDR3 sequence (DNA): TGTGCCAGCTCACCGGGGCAGAAACAAGAGACCCAGTACTTC. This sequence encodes CASSPGQKQETQYF.

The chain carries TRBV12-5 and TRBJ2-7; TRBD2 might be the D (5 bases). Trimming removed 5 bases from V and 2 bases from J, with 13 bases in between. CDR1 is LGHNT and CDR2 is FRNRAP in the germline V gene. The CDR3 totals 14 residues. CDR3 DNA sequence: TGTGCTAGTGGTCTCGGGATCTCGCCCTACGAGCAGTACTTC. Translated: CASGLGISPYEQYF. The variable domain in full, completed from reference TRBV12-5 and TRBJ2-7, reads DARVTQTPRHKVTEMGQEVTMRCQPILGHNTVFWYRQTMMQGLELLAYFRNRAPLDDSGMPKDRFSAEMPDATLATLKIQPSEPRDSAVYFCASGLGISPYEQYFGPGTRLTVT.

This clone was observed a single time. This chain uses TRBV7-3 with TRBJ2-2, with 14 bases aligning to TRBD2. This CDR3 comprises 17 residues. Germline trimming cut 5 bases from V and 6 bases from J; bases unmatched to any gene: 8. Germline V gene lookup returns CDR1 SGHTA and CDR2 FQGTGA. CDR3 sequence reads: CASSPRTSGGSSGELFF. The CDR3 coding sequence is TGTGCCAGCAGCCCACGGACTAGCGGGGGGAGTTCCGGGGAGCTGTTTTTT.

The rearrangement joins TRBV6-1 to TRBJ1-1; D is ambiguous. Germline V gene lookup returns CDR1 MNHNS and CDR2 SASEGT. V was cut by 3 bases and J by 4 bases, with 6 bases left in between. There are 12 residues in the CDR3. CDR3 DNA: TGTGCCAGCAGTGATAGAATCACTGAAGCTTTCTTT. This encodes CASSDRITEAFF.

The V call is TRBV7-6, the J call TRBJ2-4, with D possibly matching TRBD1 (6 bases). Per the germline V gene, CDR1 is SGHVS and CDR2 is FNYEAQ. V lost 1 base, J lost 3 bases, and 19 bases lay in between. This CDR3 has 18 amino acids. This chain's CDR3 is CASSLERWDNRGKNIQYF. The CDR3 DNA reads TGTGCCAGCAGCTTAGAGCGGTGGGACAATCGAGGCAAAAACATTCAGTACTTC.

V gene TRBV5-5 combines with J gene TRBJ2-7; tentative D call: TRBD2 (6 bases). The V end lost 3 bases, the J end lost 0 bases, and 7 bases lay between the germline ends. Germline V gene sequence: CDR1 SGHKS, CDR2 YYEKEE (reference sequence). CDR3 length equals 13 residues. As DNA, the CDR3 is TGTGCCAGCAGCTGGGACTCCTCCTACGAGCAGTACTTC. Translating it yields CASSWDSSYEQYF.